These 21 T cell receptor beta chains came from one sample sequenced in a study of cytomegalovirus exposure and HLA in healthy donors. Sequenced by immunoSEQ multiplex PCR; TCRdb stores in-frame clones only, minus some. This table has under 150,000 clones, approximately 87% appearing once. The material sequenced was PBMCs. Every receptor here comes from a young woman in good health and CMV-seropositive.

The chain joins TRBV27 to TRBJ1-2, with 8 nucleotides matching TRBD1. Germline-derived CDR1 and CDR2 are MNHEY and SMNVEV (reference sequence). V lost 5 bases to trimming and J lost 1 base; unmatched junction nucleotides: 3. The CDR3 is 14 residues long. The CDR3 sequence is CASSRTGINYGYTF. The CDR3 DNA is TGTGCCAGCAGTCGGACAGGGATTAACTATGGCTACACCTTC.

This clone was observed a single time. The J gene is TRBJ2-3, the V gene TRBV4-2; D may be TRBD1 (6 bases). This CDR3 region has 14 residues. The V gene lost 0 bases and the J gene lost 8 bases, with 12 bases spanning the gap. In germline, CDR1 is LGHNA, CDR2 YNFKEQ. CDR3 DNA: TGTGCCAGCAGCCAAGATAGGGGGTTCGCTACGCAGTATTTT. Translation: CASSQDRGFATQYF.

This chain joins TRBV19 and TRBJ1-5; 8 bases are shared with TRBD1. V was pared by 6 bases and J by 9 bases, with 19 bases of the junction left unmatched. CDR3 size: 17 residues. CDR1 and CDR2 (germline): LNHDA, SQIVND (reference sequence). CDR3 in amino acids: CASSQGAGGQGMRPQHF. The CDR3 DNA reads as TGTGCCAGTAGCCAGGGGGCTGGAGGGCAGGGGATGAGGCCCCAGCATTTT.

This chain connects TRBV5-1 to TRBJ1-1, with TRBD1 as a possible D gene (5 bases). Between the trimmed V and J ends, which lost 1 base and 2 bases, there was a span of 9 bases. CDR1 SGHRS and CDR2 YFSETQ come from the germline V gene. The CDR3 runs to 14 residues. CDR3 nucleotides: TGCGCCAGCAGCTTGCGGGGGGACAACACTGAAGCTTTCTTT. This codes for CASSLRGDNTEAFF.

This clone occurred once. The V call is TRBV9, the J call TRBJ2-2; D perhaps matches TRBD1 (5 bases). The CDR3 extends over 18 amino acids. Germline V gene lookup returns CDR1 SGDLS and CDR2 YYNGEE. The V end lost 6 bases, the J end lost 3 bases, and 24 bases lay between the germline ends. The CDR3 bases are TGTGCCAGCACCCCAGGACGGGCAGGGCGGAAGGACACCGGGGAGCTGTTTTTT. Protein: CASTPGRAGRKDTGELFF. Full variable domain (rest looked up from reference TRBV9 and TRBJ2-2): DSGVTQTPKHLITATGQRVTLRCSPRSGDLSVYWYQQSLDQGLQFLIQYYNGEERAKGNILERFSAQQFPDLHSELNLSSLELGDSALYFCASTPGRAGRKDTGELFFGEGSRLTVL.

This chain uses TRBV11-1 with TRBJ2-1; D uncertain. Between the trimmed V and J ends, which lost 2 bases and 5 bases, there was a span of 10 bases. The CDR3 contains 14 residues. In germline, CDR1 is SGHAT, CDR2 FQDESV (reference sequence). This CDR3 is CASSLNRLDNEQFF. The CDR3 region has the DNA TGTGCCAGCAGCTTAAATAGATTGGACAATGAGCAGTTCTTC.

J is TRBJ2-7 and V is TRBV13; 10 positions agree with TRBD1. From germline, CDR1 is PRHDT and CDR2 FYEKMQ (reference sequence). CDR3 length: 21 residues. The V segment lost 2 bases and the J segment 3 bases; nucleotides outside the gene matches: 22. The CDR3 spells CASSLLIYPGTGDFPGYEQYF. The CDR3 DNA reads TGTGCCAGCAGCTTATTAATCTACCCCGGGACAGGGGACTTCCCAGGCTACGAGCAGTACTTC.

The chain employs TRBV10-2 and TRBJ2-2; 8 nucleotides line up with TRBD2. CDR1 and CDR2 (germline): WSHSY, SAAADI. Trimming removed 8 bases from V and 4 bases from J; junction bases left unmatched: 9. CDR3 size: 15 residues. The CDR3 region has the DNA TGCGCCAGCTGGCAGCGGGAGAGACCCACCGGGGAGCTGTTTTTT. This translates into CASWQRERPTGELFF.

As DNA, the CDR3 is TGTGCCAGCAGCCGGACGGGGAGCTCCTACAATGAGCAGTTCTTC. Translating it yields CASSRTGSSYNEQFF. The chain employs TRBV2 and TRBJ2-1; D perhaps matches TRBD2 (5 bases). The CDR3 covers 15 residues. The V end was cut by 6 bases, the J end by 0 bases, with 12 bases between. Germline V lookup: CDR1 SNHLY, CDR2 FYNNEI.

CDR3 loop: CTSSQAQTSGSYHEQFF. The CDR3 DNA follows: TGCACCAGCAGCCAGGCACAAACTAGCGGGAGCTACCATGAGCAGTTCTTC. The chain has TRBV1 and TRBJ2-1; the table assigns TRBD2, which was not confirmed against the DNA. TRBV1 is given as a pseudogene. This CDR3 has 17 residues.

The V and J genes are TRBV6-5 and TRBJ1-2; D unclear. This CDR3 is 11 amino acids long. V was cut by 8 bases and J by 2 bases, with 6 bases left in between. The germline CDR1 and CDR2 sequences are MNHEY and SVGAGI. CDR3 DNA: TGTGCCAGCGGGAGCAACTATGGCTACACCTTC. Translation gives CASGSNYGYTF.

The V call is TRBV19, the J call TRBJ2-5; TRBD2 is a possible D gene (5 bases). From germline, CDR1 is LNHDA and CDR2 SQIVND (reference sequence). V was trimmed by 3 bases and J by 5 bases, leaving 16 bases between them. This CDR3 has 15 amino acids. The DNA of the CDR3 is TGTGCCAGTAGTATGCGGCTAGCCCATGGGGAGACCCAGTACTTC. It encodes CASSMRLAHGETQYF.

This clone turned up a few times. The V call is TRBV4-2, the J call TRBJ1-1; maybe TRBD1 (5 bases). V was pared by 1 base and J by 4 bases, with 10 bases between. This CDR3 spans 14 amino acids. Germline V gene sequence: CDR1 LGHNA, CDR2 YNFKEQ. The CDR3 is CASSQGGAITEAFF. The CDR3 nucleotides read TGTGCCAGCAGCCAAGGGGGCGCGATCACTGAAGCTTTCTTT.

This chain uses TRBV19 with TRBJ1-5; no firm D call. The germline CDR1 and CDR2 sequences are LNHDA and SQIVND (reference sequence). This CDR3 is 13 amino acids long. Trimming took 9 bases from V and 3 from J, leaving 12 bases between them. The CDR3, as DNA: TGTGCCAGATGCCTCGGGGACAATCAGCCCCAGCATTTT. This gives the protein CARCLGDNQPQHF. Complete variable domain (other parts from reference TRBV19 and TRBJ1-5): DGGITQSPKYLFRKEGQNVTLSCEQNLNHDAMYWYRQDPGQGLRLIYYSQIVNDFQKGDIAEGYSVSREKKESFPLTVTSAQKNPTAFYLCARCLGDNQPQHFGDGTRLSIL.

This chain joins TRBV11-3 and TRBJ1-1; 7 bases are a match to TRBD1. J was trimmed by 0 bases and V by 8 bases; bases with no gene match: 3. The CDR3 totals 13 residues. Germline V gene data show CDR1 as SGHNT and CDR2 as YENEEA. The CDR3, as DNA: TGTGCCAGCGCTCAGGGGGTGAACACTGAAGCTTTCTTT. Translated: CASAQGVNTEAFF.

This sequence joins TRBV5-1 and TRBJ2-5; D is possibly TRBD2 (6 bases). The CDR3 runs to 15 residues. V was clipped by 4 bases and J by 1 base, with 14 bases between them. The germline V gene encodes CDR1 SGHRS and CDR2 YFSETQ. The CDR3 region is CASSPWGEIQETQYF. CDR3 DNA sequence: TGCGCCAGCAGCCCATGGGGGGAGATCCAAGAGACCCAGTACTTC.

This clone was seen a single time. This chain connects TRBV4-2 to TRBJ1-4; maybe TRBD1 (6 bases). CDR3 length: 15 residues. Germline lookup yields CDR1 LGHNA and CDR2 YNFKEQ. Trimming cost V 0 bases and J 8 bases, with 13 bases left between them. CDR3 sequence (DNA): TGTGCCAGCAGCCAAGAGGGACAAAGGGGGGAAAAACTGTTTTTT. Amino acid sequence: CASSQEGQRGEKLFF.

The chain carries TRBV21-1 and TRBJ1-2. TRBV21-1 is designated a pseudogene. This CDR3 is 13 amino acids long. CDR3 nucleotides: TGTGCCAGCAGCATTAAAATGGCCGGGGGCTACACCTTC. Residues: CASSIKMAGGYTF.

The chain links TRBV4-1 to TRBJ2-7, with 10 bases matching TRBD1. The V and J ends lost 2 bases and 4 bases, in that order; junction bases with no gene match: 8. Germline V gene sequence: CDR1 MGHRA, CDR2 YSYEKL. This CDR3 contains 16 residues. For the CDR3, the DNA is TGCGCCAGCAGCCAAAGCCCGGGACAGGGGTTATACGAGCAGTACTTC. Translating gives CASSQSPGQGLYEQYF.

The J gene is TRBJ2-4, the V gene TRBV19; D perhaps matches TRBD1 (5 bases). Trimming left V 7 bases short and J 1 base short, with 20 bases between. This CDR3 spans 17 amino acids. Germline loops: CDR1 LNHDA, CDR2 SQIVND (reference sequence). The DNA for the CDR3 is TGTGCCAGTAAGAGAACAGGACAAGAAAGGGCCAAAAACATTCAGTACTTC. Its translation: CASKRTGQERAKNIQYF.

V is TRBV4-1 and J is TRBJ1-2, with D unclear. Trimming took off 0 bases at V and 0 bases at J, with 14 bases between the two ends. The germline V gene has CDR1 MGHRA and CDR2 YSYEKL. The CDR3 sequence is 17 residues long. CDR3 residues: CASSQEWEAGTNYGYTF. CDR3 nucleotides: TGCGCCAGCAGCCAAGAGTGGGAAGCGGGGACTAACTATGGCTACACCTTC.